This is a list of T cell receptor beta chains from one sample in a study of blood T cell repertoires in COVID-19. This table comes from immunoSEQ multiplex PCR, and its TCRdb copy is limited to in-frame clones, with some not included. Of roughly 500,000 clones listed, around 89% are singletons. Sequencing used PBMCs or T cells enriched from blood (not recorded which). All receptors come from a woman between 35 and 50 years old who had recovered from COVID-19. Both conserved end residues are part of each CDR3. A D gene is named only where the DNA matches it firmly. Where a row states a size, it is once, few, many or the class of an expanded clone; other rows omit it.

CDR3: CASSLRGSGRGGDTQYF
DNA: TGTGCCAGCAGCTTGCGTGGTAGCGGGAGAGGGGGAGATACGCAGTATTTT
J: TRBJ2-3
V: TRBV5-4
size: NA
D: TRBD2

CDR3: CASSQEVGQGNNSPLHF
DNA: TGTGCCAGCAGCCAAGAGGTGGGACAGGGAAATAATTCACCCCTCCACTTT
J: TRBJ1-6
V: TRBV14
size: NA
D: TRBD1

CDR3: CAASLGEEGTDTQYF
DNA: TGTGCAGCGAGTTTGGGGGAGGAGGGCACAGATACGCAGTATTTT
J: TRBJ2-3
V: TRBV19
size: NA
D: NA

CDR3: CASSQESHRAANSPLHF
DNA: TGCGCCAGCAGCCAAGAGAGTCACAGGGCAGCTAATTCACCCCTCCACTTT
J: TRBJ1-6
V: TRBV4-1
size: NA
D: NA

CDR3: CSVDSGIPGELFF
DNA: TGCAGCGTTGATTCAGGGATCCCCGGGGAGCTGTTTTTT
J: TRBJ2-2
V: TRBV29-1
size: NA
D: NA

CDR3: CASSTGQIKNIQYF
DNA: TGTGCCAGCAGCACGGGACAAATAAAAAACATTCAGTACTTC
J: TRBJ2-4
V: TRBV7-9
size: NA
D: NA

CDR3: CASSLSRNNEQFF
DNA: TGTGCCAGCAGCTTATCCAGGAACAATGAGCAGTTCTTC
J: TRBJ2-1
V: TRBV7-2
size: NA
D: NA

CDR3: CASSEFTGATNEKLFF
DNA: TGCGCCAGCAGTGAGTTTACAGGGGCAACTAATGAAAAACTGTTTTTT
J: TRBJ1-4
V: TRBV10-2
size: NA
D: TRBD1

CDR3: CASSLGGTGYGAFF
DNA: TGTGCCAGCAGCTTAGGAGGGACAGGGTACGGAGCTTTCTTT
J: TRBJ1-1
V: TRBV11-3
size: NA
D: TRBD1

CDR3: CASSLGLLYGYTF
DNA: TGTGCCAGTAGTCTGGGACTTCTATATGGCTACACCTTC
J: TRBJ1-2
V: TRBV19
size: NA
D: NA

CDR3: CASSPTLEAYNEQFF
DNA: TGTGCCAGCAGCCCGACCCTGGAGGCTTACAATGAGCAGTTCTTC
J: TRBJ2-1
V: TRBV11-2
size: once
D: NA

CDR3: CASRRREGANYGYTF
DNA: TGTGCCAGCAGACGCAGGGAAGGCGCTAACTATGGCTACACCTTC
J: TRBJ1-2
V: TRBV6-5
size: once
D: NA

CDR3: CASREIRPGYEQYF
DNA: TGTGCCAGCAGAGAGATCCGACCGGGGTACGAGCAGTACTTC
J: TRBJ2-7
V: TRBV28
size: NA
D: NA

CDR3: CASSQAPSNTDTQYF
DNA: TGTGCCAGCAGCCAAGCGCCTAGCAACACAGATACGCAGTATTTT
J: TRBJ2-3
V: TRBV5-8
size: NA
D: NA

CDR3: CASSLFSLAGESNTGELFF
DNA: TGTGCCAGCAGCTTATTTTCCCTAGCGGGGGAATCGAACACCGGGGAGCTGTTTTTT
J: TRBJ2-2
V: TRBV11-3
size: NA
D: TRBD2

CDR3: CSASGVGTAAYNEQFF
DNA: TGCAGTGCTAGTGGGGTTGGGACAGCCGCCTACAATGAGCAGTTCTTC
J: TRBJ2-1
V: TRBV20-1
size: NA
D: TRBD1

CDR3: CASSFGLAGADTQYF
DNA: TGTGCCAGCAGCTTTGGACTAGCGGGAGCAGATACGCAGTATTTT
J: TRBJ2-3
V: TRBV7-9
size: NA
D: TRBD2

CDR3: CASSPLQKSPNTEAFF
DNA: TGTGCCAGCTCACCACTTCAGAAGTCACCGAACACTGAAGCTTTCTTT
J: TRBJ1-1
V: TRBV18
size: NA
D: NA

CDR3: CSASARQGLRYTEAFF
DNA: TGCAGTGCTAGTGCCCGCCAGGGCTTACGGTACACTGAAGCTTTCTTT
J: TRBJ1-1
V: TRBV20-1
size: NA
D: NA

CDR3: CASSLWERETQYF
DNA: TGTGCCAGCAGCTTATGGGAGCGGGAGACCCAGTACTTC
J: TRBJ2-5
V: TRBV7-2
size: NA
D: NA

CDR3: CASSFRESTDTQYF
DNA: TGTGCCAGCAGCTTTCGGGAGTCTACAGATACGCAGTATTTT
J: TRBJ2-3
V: TRBV11-3
size: NA
D: NA

CDR3: CASSPSQGASEKLFF
DNA: TGTGCCAGCAGCCCCAGTCAGGGGGCTTCCGAAAAACTGTTTTTT
J: TRBJ1-4
V: TRBV9
size: few
D: TRBD1

CDR3: CASWDYGGNTIYF
DNA: TGTGCCTCCTGGGACTACGGAGGAAACACCATATATTTT
J: TRBJ1-3
V: TRBV6-5
size: NA
D: NA

CDR3: CASSRDRQREAFF
DNA: TGTGCCAGCAGCCGAGACAGACAGCGCGAAGCTTTCTTT
J: TRBJ1-1
V: TRBV7-6
size: NA
D: NA

CDR3: CAISDRGVSETQYF
DNA: TGTGCCATCAGTGACAGGGGGGTTTCAGAGACCCAGTACTTC
J: TRBJ2-5
V: TRBV10-3
size: NA
D: NA

CDR3: CASSNTGRVDTGELFF
DNA: TGTGCCAGCAGCAACACGGGCAGGGTTGACACCGGGGAGCTGTTTTTT
J: TRBJ2-2
V: TRBV7-6
size: NA
D: NA

CDR3: CASRWASNQPQHF
DNA: TGTGCCAGTAGGTGGGCAAGCAATCAGCCCCAGCATTTT
J: TRBJ1-5
V: TRBV19
size: few
D: NA

CDR3: CASSAGTAYNQPQHF
DNA: TGTGCCAGCAGCGCCGGGACAGCTTACAATCAGCCCCAGCATTTT
J: TRBJ1-5
V: TRBV7-2
size: NA
D: TRBD1

CDR3: CASSQQGASGYTF
DNA: TGTGCCAGCAGCCAGCAGGGGGCGAGTGGCTACACCTTC
J: TRBJ1-2
V: TRBV3-1/TRBV3-2
size: once
D: TRBD1

CDR3: CASSPHAIRTLSSYNEQFF
DNA: TGTGCCAGCAGCCCCCATGCGATCCGGACTCTAAGCTCCTACAATGAGCAGTTCTTC
J: TRBJ2-1
V: TRBV3-1/TRBV3-2
size: NA
D: NA

CDR3: CASSSDPNSTPEQYF
DNA: TGTGCCAGCAGCTCCGATCCTAACTCAACGCCCGAGCAGTACTTC
J: TRBJ2-7
V: TRBV5-6
size: NA
D: NA

CDR3: CASSQLTSSGEQFF
DNA: TGCGCCAGCAGCCAGCTGACTAGTTCCGGGGAGCAGTTCTTC
J: TRBJ2-1
V: TRBV4-1
size: once
D: NA

CDR3: CASSLGDKTYNEQFF
DNA: TGTGCCAGCAGCTTGGGGGACAAAACCTACAATGAGCAGTTCTTC
J: TRBJ2-1
V: TRBV5-8
size: NA
D: NA

CDR3: CASRPTGSLNTEAFF
DNA: TGTGCCAGCAGACCGACAGGGAGTTTGAACACTGAAGCTTTCTTT
J: TRBJ1-1
V: TRBV6-5
size: NA
D: TRBD1

CDR3: CATSDPRQGGEKLFF
DNA: TGTGCCACCAGTGATCCTCGACAGGGTGGCGAAAAACTGTTTTTT
J: TRBJ1-4
V: TRBV24-1
size: NA
D: TRBD1

CDR3: CASSKGVWRAHEQYF
DNA: TGTGCCAGCAGCAAAGGGGTGTGGAGGGCCCACGAGCAGTACTTC
J: TRBJ2-7
V: TRBV21-1
size: NA
D: NA

CDR3: CAISESRDRIGYTF
DNA: TGTGCCATCAGTGAGTCAAGGGACAGGATTGGCTACACCTTC
J: TRBJ1-2
V: TRBV10-3
size: NA
D: TRBD1

CDR3: CASSLGPSFTEAFF
DNA: TGTGCCAGCAGCTTAGGCCCGAGTTTTACTGAAGCTTTCTTT
J: TRBJ1-1
V: TRBV13
size: NA
D: NA

CDR3: CASSIRRGGMNTEAFF
DNA: TGTGCCAGTAGTATACGAAGGGGGGGCATGAACACTGAAGCTTTCTTT
J: TRBJ1-1
V: TRBV19
size: NA
D: NA

CDR3: CASSDSWSGANEKLFF
DNA: TGTGCCAGCAGTGATAGCTGGTCAGGGGCTAATGAAAAACTGTTTTTT
J: TRBJ1-4
V: TRBV6-1
size: NA
D: NA

CDR3: CASSEVGRGNYGYTF
DNA: TGTGCCAGCAGTGAAGTAGGGAGGGGTAACTATGGCTACACCTTC
J: TRBJ1-2
V: TRBV2
size: NA
D: NA

CDR3: CASSLGRAYTYEQYF
DNA: TGTGCCAGCAGTTTGGGGCGAGCTTATACCTACGAGCAGTACTTC
J: TRBJ2-7
V: TRBV27
size: NA
D: NA

CDR3: CSVPQGWNNEQFF
DNA: TGCAGCGTACCACAGGGGTGGAACAATGAGCAGTTCTTC
J: TRBJ2-1
V: TRBV29-1
size: NA
D: TRBD1

CDR3: CASSSSPGGGVGELFF
DNA: TGTGCCAGCAGCTCCTCCCCCGGGGGAGGCGTGGGGGAGCTGTTTTTT
J: TRBJ2-2
V: TRBV11-3
size: NA
D: NA

CDR3: CASSYDLRSMSTEAFF
DNA: TGTGCCAGCAGTTACGACCTAAGGAGCATGAGCACTGAAGCTTTCTTT
J: TRBJ1-1
V: TRBV6-5
size: NA
D: NA

CDR3: CASSFEGGRPSTQYF
DNA: TGTGCCAGCAGCTTTGAGGGGGGGAGACCCAGTACGCAGTATTTT
J: TRBJ2-3
V: TRBV5-5
size: NA
D: NA

CDR3: CASSSALIQGAFGYTF
DNA: TGTGCCAGCAGCTCAGCATTAATACAGGGGGCGTTTGGCTACACCTTC
J: TRBJ1-2
V: TRBV13
size: NA
D: TRBD1

CDR3: CASSPSFPYEKLFF
DNA: TGTGCCAGCTCACCCTCCTTCCCTTATGAAAAACTGTTTTTT
J: TRBJ1-4
V: TRBV18
size: NA
D: NA

CDR3: CASSQDLGSGGTGELFF
DNA: TGTGCCAGCAGCCAAGATCTTGGTAGCGGGGGCACCGGGGAGCTGTTTTTT
J: TRBJ2-2
V: TRBV14
size: NA
D: TRBD2